The 19 T cell receptor beta chains reported below all come from one sample, sequenced in a study of T-cell reconstitution after alpha-beta-depleted transplantation in children. No antigen has been identified for these receptors. Study-wide points: Reportedly, roughly two months post-transplant, alpha-beta T cells arose from several hundred expanded graft clones.

Preparing the TCRbeta library involved the use of unique molecular identifiers. TCRdb called the PCR reads again in MiXCR, with one record for every CDR3 protein. Of roughly 32,000 distinct CDR3 sequences in the sample, around 6.6% were seen once. Sample: peripheral blood, taken 60 days after TCRalphabeta/CD19-depleted stem cell transplant. The receptors originated from a child under two years old who had a stem cell transplant for acute myeloid leukemia, so the T cells may come from the graft donor.

This clonotype was seen ten or more times. V and J are TRBV5-1 and TRBJ1-1, with D tentatively TRBD1 (5 bases). The CDR3 has 12 residues. V was cut by 3 bases and J by 6 bases, with 9 bases left in between. Germline CDR1 SGHRS, CDR2 YFSETQ. The CDR3 spells CASSSGTAEAFF. For the CDR3, the DNA is TGCGCCAGCAGCTCCGGGACGGCTGAAGCTTTCTTT.

This clonotype was observed many times. This chain uses TRBV2 with TRBJ2-3; D perhaps matches TRBD2 (5 bases). V dropped 7 bases and J dropped 0 bases, with 11 bases sitting between them. The CDR3 has 14 amino acids. Germline CDR1 reads SNHLY; CDR2 reads FYNNEI. This CDR3 reads CASKSGSSTDTQYF. The CDR3 DNA follows: TGTGCCAGCAAAAGCGGATCTAGCACAGATACGCAGTATTTT.

This clonotype has at least ten counts. This chain joins TRBV13 and TRBJ2-1; TRBD1 agrees at 7 bases. With 5 bases clipped from V and 4 bases from J, the junction kept 8 bases outside the gene matches. This CDR3 is built from 15 residues. Germline-derived CDR1 and CDR2 are PRHDT and FYEKMQ (reference sequence). The CDR3 loop reads CASSEVSGGYNEQFF. CDR3 nucleotide sequence: TGTGCCAGCAGCGAGGTTTCAGGGGGATACAATGAGCAGTTCTTC.

This clonotype was seen repeatedly, ten times or more. J is TRBJ2-1 and V is TRBV7-9; D not resolved. V was shortened by 1 base and J by 5 bases, with 6 bases between the two germline ends. From germline, CDR1 is SEHNR and CDR2 FQNEAQ (reference sequence). This CDR3 is built from 13 residues. CDR3 DNA sequence: TGTGCCAGCAGCTTAGGTGGGCACAATGAGCAGTTCTTC. Translating it yields CASSLGGHNEQFF. The full variable domain, its missing parts supplied by reference TRBV7-9 and TRBJ2-1, is DTGVSQNPRHKITKRGQNVTFRCDPISEHNRLYWYRQTLGQGPEFLTYFQNEAQLEKSRLLSDRFSAERPKGSFSTLEIQRTEQGDSAMYLCASSLGGHNEQFFGPGTRLTVL.

This clonotype was counted ten times or more. The rearrangement links TRBV28 to TRBJ2-2, with D possibly matching TRBD2 (5 bases). CDR1 MDHEN and CDR2 SYDVKM come from the germline V gene. The CDR3 totals 15 residues. Trimming removed 3 bases at V and 0 bases at J, with 8 bases between. The CDR3 is CASSLRVPNTGELFF. In DNA, the CDR3 is TGTGCCAGCAGTTTGCGGGTTCCGAACACCGGGGAGCTGTTTTTT.

In its sample, this clonotype was seen many times. This chain links TRBV20-1 with TRBJ2-7; a weak D match, TRBD1 (6 bases). V lost 4 bases to trimming and J lost 2 bases, with 12 bases between them. Per the germline V gene, CDR1 is DFQATT and CDR2 is SNEGSKA (reference sequence). The CDR3 consists of 13 residues. The CDR3 spells CSATKTGTYEQYF. CDR3 bases: TGCAGTGCTACCAAGACAGGAACCTACGAGCAGTACTTC.

This clonotype came up many times. The chain uses TRBV5-1 and TRBJ2-1, with D maybe TRBD2 (6 bases). The CDR3 sequence is 13 residues long. CDR1 is SGHRS and CDR2 is YFSETQ in the germline V gene. V was cut by 5 bases and J by 9 bases, with 15 bases left in between. The CDR3 bases are TGCGCCAGCAGAACCGGAGGGCCGAGTGAGCAGTTCTTC. This sequence encodes CASRTGGPSEQFF.

This clonotype was detected many times. The gene calls are TRBV12-3 or TRBV12-4 and TRBJ2-3; 8 nucleotides line up with TRBD2. The CDR3 consists of 13 residues. J lost 7 bases, V lost 1 base, and 1 base had no gene match. The CDR3 sequence: CASSLGTSYTQYF. CDR3 nucleotides: TGTGCCAGCAGTTTAGGGACTAGCTATACGCAGTATTTT.

This clonotype came up many times. The gene calls are TRBV29-1 and TRBJ2-7, with D possibly TRBD2 on 6 matching bases. The V end was cut by 2 bases, the J end by 3 bases, with 14 bases between. Germline lookup yields CDR1 SQVTM and CDR2 ANQGSEA. CDR3 size: 14 residues. The DNA of the CDR3 is TGCAGCGTTGAACTCCTGGGGGGAGGCTACGAGCAGTACTTC. Residues: CSVELLGGGYEQYF.

This clonotype was seen at least ten times. The chain joins TRBV2 to TRBJ2-1, with 9 bases matching TRBD2. The junction had 16 bases not matched to a gene; V was cut back by 10 bases and J by 0 bases. From germline, CDR1 is SNHLY and CDR2 FYNNEI. This CDR3 spans 18 amino acids. The CDR3 coding sequence is TGTGCCATCTGGACTAAGCGGGGGGCCAGGAGCTCCTACAATGAGCAGTTCTTC. It translates to CAIWTKRGARSSYNEQFF.

This clonotype showed up many times. This sequence joins TRBV4-2 and TRBJ2-5; 9 bases align to TRBD1. CDR1 and CDR2 from the germline V gene are LGHNA and YNFKEQ. V lost 1 base to trimming and J lost 3 bases; unmatched junction nucleotides: 3. This CDR3 has 15 residues. The CDR3: CASSQGDRAKETQYF. CDR3 nucleotides: TGTGCCAGCAGCCAAGGGGACAGGGCTAAAGAGACCCAGTACTTC.

This clonotype came up many times. CDR3 nucleotides: TGTGCCAGCAGCCAAGACGTAGCGGGGGAGCAGTTCTTC. Translating gives CASSQDVAGEQFF. The chain couples TRBV4-2 to TRBJ2-1; 8 nucleotides align to TRBD2. CDR1 and CDR2 from the germline V gene are LGHNA and YNFKEQ. This CDR3 contains 13 residues. J lost 10 bases, V lost 0 bases, and 2 bases had no gene match.

In this sample, this clonotype turned up a few times. The chain couples TRBV6-2 or TRBV6-3 to TRBJ2-5; D unclear. CDR3 length: 15 amino acids. Germline assignment: CDR1 MNHEY and CDR2 SVGEGT. Between the trimmed V and J ends, which lost 4 bases and 5 bases, there was a span of 17 bases. CDR3 in amino acids: CASSSRVAEDETQYF. The CDR3 DNA follows: TGTGCCAGCAGTTCTCGGGTCGCCGAGGATGAGACCCAGTACTTC.

This clonotype was found a few times. This chain joins TRBV19 and TRBJ2-7, with a possible D match to TRBD2 (5 bases). This CDR3 contains 13 residues. The ends were cut back, 1 base at V and 3 bases at J, with 7 bases in the middle. Germline CDR1 is LNHDA and CDR2 is SQIVND (reference sequence). The CDR3 spells CASSIGRGYEQYF. CDR3 bases: TGTGCCAGTAGTATAGGCCGGGGCTACGAGCAGTACTTC.

In its sample, this clonotype ranks as medium-sized. The chain links TRBV29-1 to TRBJ2-7; D is uncertain. This CDR3 has 12 amino acids. Germline V lookup: CDR1 SQVTM, CDR2 ANQGSEA. V dropped 1 base and J dropped 3 bases, with 7 bases sitting between them. CDR3 sequence: CSVEANIYEQYF. CDR3 DNA: TGCAGCGTTGAAGCCAATATCTACGAGCAGTACTTC.

This clonotype was observed at least ten times. The gene calls are TRBV7-2 and TRBJ2-7; D is possibly TRBD2 (6 bases). Germline loops: CDR1 SGHTA, CDR2 FQGNSA. The CDR3 has 15 residues. Trimming took 0 bases from V and 1 from J, leaving 10 bases between them. The CDR3 sequence: CASSLAQGLSYEQYF. The CDR3 DNA reads TGTGCCAGCAGCTTAGCGCAGGGACTTTCCTACGAGCAGTACTTC.

This clonotype was counted many times. This chain joins TRBV5-1 and TRBJ2-2, with 9 bases identical to TRBD1. The germline gives CDR1 SGHRS, CDR2 YFSETQ. V was pared by 5 bases and J by 6 bases, with 5 bases of the junction left unmatched. The CDR3 spans 14 residues. The CDR3 reads CASRGQGGSGELFF. DNA of the CDR3: TGCGCCAGCAGGGGACAGGGAGGATCCGGGGAGCTGTTTTTT.

This chain links TRBV11-2 with TRBJ1-2; tentative D call: TRBD1 (6 bases). Trimming cost V 0 bases and J 0 bases, with 17 bases left between them. This CDR3 has 18 residues. CDR1 and CDR2 (germline): SGHAT, FQNNGV. The CDR3 sequence: CASSLDLGLWGPNYGYTF. CDR3 DNA: TGTGCCAGCAGCTTAGATCTAGGACTATGGGGGCCTAACTATGGCTACACCTTC.

This clonotype was counted ten times or more. The chain is built from TRBV20-1 and TRBJ2-7; maybe TRBD1 (5 bases). This CDR3 is 14 amino acids long. CDR1 and CDR2 from the germline V gene are DFQATT and SNEGSKA (reference sequence). Deletions cut 0 bases from V and 4 bases from J, with 13 bases between. CDR3 nucleotides: TGCAGTGCTAGAGATATGGCAGGGTTATACGAGCAGTACTTC. It encodes CSARDMAGLYEQYF.